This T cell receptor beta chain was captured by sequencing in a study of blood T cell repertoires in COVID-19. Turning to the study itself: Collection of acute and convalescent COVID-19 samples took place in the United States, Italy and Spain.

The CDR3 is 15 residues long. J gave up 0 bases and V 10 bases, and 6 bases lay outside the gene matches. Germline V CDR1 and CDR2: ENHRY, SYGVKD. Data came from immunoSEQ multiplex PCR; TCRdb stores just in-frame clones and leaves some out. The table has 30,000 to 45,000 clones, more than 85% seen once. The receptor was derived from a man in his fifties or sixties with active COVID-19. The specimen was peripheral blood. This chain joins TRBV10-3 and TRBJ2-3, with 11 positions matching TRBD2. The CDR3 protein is CATRLAGPSTDTQYF. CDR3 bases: TGTGCCACCCGACTAGCGGGACCTAGCACAGATACGCAGTATTTT.